The TCR beta chain under discussion was sequenced for a study of cytomegalovirus exposure and HLA in healthy donors. Comment on this clone: The antigen remains unidentified.

Primers included in the PCR were 60 Vbeta and 13 Jbeta primers. The data were produced by immunoSEQ multiplex PCR, yet TCRdb's version contains in-frame clones alone and is incomplete. The top ten clones hold about 1.8% of a sample with around 130,000 clones, roughly 72% of them seen once. Overall study results and limits: Most TCR sequences were rare, but some public TCRs occurred in many donors.

Trimming shortened V by 5 bases and J by 5 bases, and 21 bases separated the two germline ends. CDR1 and CDR2 from the germline V gene are SGHVS and FNYEAQ. CDR3 length: 16 residues. The receptor was derived from a woman aged 50 to 60 in good health and CMV-seronegative. V gene TRBV7-6 combines with J gene TRBJ1-1; a possible D gene is TRBD1 (6 bases). Input material: PBMCs. This CDR3 reads CASSPGAAGRGTEAFF. The CDR3, as DNA: TGTGCCAGCAGCCCAGGGGCGGCAGGGCGAGGTACTGAAGCTTTCTTT.